The clone carrying this T cell receptor (beta chain) was counted many times. The antigen remains undetermined. Quantitative 5'-RACE with molecular barcodes was used to make the TCR beta libraries. TCRdb processed the 5' RACE reads anew with MiXCR; each CDR3 protein has one entry. The sample holds 130,000 or so distinct CDR3 sequences; roughly 10% are singletons and the top ten take less than 5%. This entry belongs to a study of CD8 T cells in ankylosing spondylitis. Findings of the study overall: Past studies reported some motif variants in reactive arthritis synovial fluid and blood. The study looked at matched synovial fluid samples from ankylosing spondylitis patients. Disease-linked clones were reported to be significantly enriched there. A TCR beta motif of several highly homologous variants appeared characteristic of ankylosing spondylitis blood.

Germline V CDR1 and CDR2: MDHEN, SYDVKM. The V and J ends lost 2 bases and 10 bases respectively, with 6 bases between them. The CDR3 runs 11 residues. The rearrangement links TRBV28 to TRBJ2-1; D unresolved. The sequenced sample consisted of blood, either unsorted or a sorted T cell fraction (not recorded which). The TCR was taken from a female donor with ankylosing spondylitis or in good health (not recorded which). DNA for the CDR3: TGTGCCAGCAGTTTAATATCGGAGCAGTTCTTC. Protein product: CASSLISEQFF. The whole variable domain, filled in from reference TRBV28 and TRBJ2-1, reads DVKVTQSSRYLVKRTGEKVFLECVQDMDHENMFWYRQDPGLGLRLIYFSYDVKMKEKGDIPEGYSVSREKKERFSLILESASTNQTSMYLCASSLISEQFFGPGTRLTVL.